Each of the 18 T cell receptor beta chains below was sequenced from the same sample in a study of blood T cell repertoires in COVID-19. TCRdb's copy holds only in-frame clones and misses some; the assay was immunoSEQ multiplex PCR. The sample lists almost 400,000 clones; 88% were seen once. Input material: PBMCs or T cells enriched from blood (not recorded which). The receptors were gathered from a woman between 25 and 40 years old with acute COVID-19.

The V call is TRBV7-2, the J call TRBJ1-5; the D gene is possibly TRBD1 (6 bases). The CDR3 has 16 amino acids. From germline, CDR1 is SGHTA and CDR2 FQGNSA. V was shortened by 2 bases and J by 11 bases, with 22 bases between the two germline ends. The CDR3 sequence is CASSLRPDRRLGSQHF. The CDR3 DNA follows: TGTGCCAGCAGCTTACGTCCCGACAGGCGGCTTGGGTCCCAGCATTTT. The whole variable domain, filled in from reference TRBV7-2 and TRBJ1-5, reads GAGVSQSPSNKVTEKGKDVELRCDPISGHTALYWYRQSLGQGLEFLIYFQGNSAPDKSGLPSDRFSAERTGGSVSTLTIQRTQQEDSAVYLCASSLRPDRRLGSQHFGDGTRLSIL.

The CDR3 is CASSSSGTGNDEQYF. The CDR3 DNA follows: TGCGCCAGCAGCTCTTCCGGGACAGGGAACGACGAGCAGTACTTC. The chain has TRBV5-1 and TRBJ2-7, with 9 nucleotides matching TRBD1. Germline assignment: CDR1 SGHRS and CDR2 YFSETQ. V was clipped by 3 bases and J by 5 bases; unmatched bases: 9. The CDR3 runs to 15 residues.

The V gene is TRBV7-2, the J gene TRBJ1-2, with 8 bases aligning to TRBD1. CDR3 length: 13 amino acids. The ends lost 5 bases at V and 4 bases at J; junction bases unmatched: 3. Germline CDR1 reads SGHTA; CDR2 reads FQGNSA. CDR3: CASSQGAAYGYTF. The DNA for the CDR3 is TGTGCCAGCAGCCAGGGGGCAGCCTATGGCTACACCTTC. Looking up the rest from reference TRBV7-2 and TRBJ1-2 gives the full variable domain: GAGVSQSPSNKVTEKGKDVELRCDPISGHTALYWYRQSLGQGLEFLIYFQGNSAPDKSGLPSDRFSAERTGGSVSTLTIQRTQQEDSAVYLCASSQGAAYGYTFGSGTRLTVV.

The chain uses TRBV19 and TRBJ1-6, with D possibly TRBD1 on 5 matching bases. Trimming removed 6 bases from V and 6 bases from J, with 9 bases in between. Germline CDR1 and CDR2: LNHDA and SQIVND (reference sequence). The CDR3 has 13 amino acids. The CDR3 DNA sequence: TGTGCCAGTAGACCAGGGCGTAATTCACCCCTCCACTTT. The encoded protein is CASRPGRNSPLHF.

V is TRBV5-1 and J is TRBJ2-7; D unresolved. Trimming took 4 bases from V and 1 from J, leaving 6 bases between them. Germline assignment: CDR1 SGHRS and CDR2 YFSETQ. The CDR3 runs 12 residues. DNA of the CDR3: TGCGCCAGCAGCCGTACATCCTACGAGCAGTACTTC. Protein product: CASSRTSYEQYF.

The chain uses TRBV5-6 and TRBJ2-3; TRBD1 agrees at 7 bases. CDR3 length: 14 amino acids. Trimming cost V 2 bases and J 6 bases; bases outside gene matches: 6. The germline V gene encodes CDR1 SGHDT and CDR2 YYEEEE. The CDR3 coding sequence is TGTGCCAGCAGCTTCCGGCAGGGGGAGGATACGCAGTATTTT. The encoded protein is CASSFRQGEDTQYF. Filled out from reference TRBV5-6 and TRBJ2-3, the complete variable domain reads DAGVTQSPTHLIKTRGQQVTLRCSPKSGHDTVSWYQQALGQGPQFIFQYYEEEERQRGNFPDRFSGHQFPNYSSELNVNALLLGDSALYLCASSFRQGEDTQYFGPGTRLTVL.

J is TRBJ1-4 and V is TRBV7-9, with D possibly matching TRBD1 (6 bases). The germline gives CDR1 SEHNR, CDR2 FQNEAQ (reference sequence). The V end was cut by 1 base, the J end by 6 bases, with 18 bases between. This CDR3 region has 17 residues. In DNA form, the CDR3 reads TGTGCCAGCAGCTTAGTTGGGCAGGGGATCGAAGATGAAAAACTGTTTTTT. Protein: CASSLVGQGIEDEKLFF.

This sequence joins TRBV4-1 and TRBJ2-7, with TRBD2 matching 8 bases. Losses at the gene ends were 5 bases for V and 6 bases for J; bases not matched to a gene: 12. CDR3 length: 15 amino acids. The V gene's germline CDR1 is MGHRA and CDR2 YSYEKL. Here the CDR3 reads CASSERDFSGVEQYF. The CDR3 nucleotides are TGCGCCAGCAGCGAAAGGGATTTTAGCGGGGTCGAGCAGTACTTC.

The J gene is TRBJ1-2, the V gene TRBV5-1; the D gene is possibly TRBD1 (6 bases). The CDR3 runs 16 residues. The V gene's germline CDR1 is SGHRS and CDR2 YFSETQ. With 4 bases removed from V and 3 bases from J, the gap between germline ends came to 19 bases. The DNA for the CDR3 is TGCGCCAGCAGCCAATTTTCGGGACACGATTACTATGGCTACACCTTC. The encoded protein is CASSQFSGHDYYGYTF.

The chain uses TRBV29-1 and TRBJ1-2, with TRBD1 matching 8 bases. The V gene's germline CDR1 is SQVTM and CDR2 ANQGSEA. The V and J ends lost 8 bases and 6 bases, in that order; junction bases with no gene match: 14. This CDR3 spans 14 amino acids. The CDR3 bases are TGCAGCACCACGCCTGGGACAGGCCCTGATGGCTACACCTTC. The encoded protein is CSTTPGTGPDGYTF. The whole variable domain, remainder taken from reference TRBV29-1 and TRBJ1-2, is SAVISQKPSRDICQRGTSLTIQCQVDSQVTMMFWYRQQPGQSLTLIATANQGSEATYESGFVIDKFPISRPNLTFSTLTVSNMSPEDSSIYLCSTTPGTGPDGYTFGSGTRLTVV.

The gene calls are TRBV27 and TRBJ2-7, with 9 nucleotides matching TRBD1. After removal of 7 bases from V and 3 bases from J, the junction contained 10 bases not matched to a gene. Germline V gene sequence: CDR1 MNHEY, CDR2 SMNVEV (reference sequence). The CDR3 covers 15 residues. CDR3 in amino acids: CASTPRDRVNYEQYF. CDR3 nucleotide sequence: TGTGCCAGCACCCCCCGGGACAGGGTTAACTACGAGCAGTACTTC.

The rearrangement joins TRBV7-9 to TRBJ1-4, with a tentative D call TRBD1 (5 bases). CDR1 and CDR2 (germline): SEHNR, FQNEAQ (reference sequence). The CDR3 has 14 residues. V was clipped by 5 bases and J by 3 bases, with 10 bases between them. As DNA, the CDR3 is TGTGCCAGCAGCCTGATGGGGCCTAATGAAAAACTGTTTTTT. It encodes CASSLMGPNEKLFF.

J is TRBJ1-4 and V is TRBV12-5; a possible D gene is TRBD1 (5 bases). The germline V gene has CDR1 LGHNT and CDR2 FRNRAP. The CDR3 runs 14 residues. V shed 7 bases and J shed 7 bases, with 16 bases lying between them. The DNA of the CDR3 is TGTGCTAGTGCGGCGGGGGGTGGCACTGAAAAACTGTTTTTT. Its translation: CASAAGGGTEKLFF.

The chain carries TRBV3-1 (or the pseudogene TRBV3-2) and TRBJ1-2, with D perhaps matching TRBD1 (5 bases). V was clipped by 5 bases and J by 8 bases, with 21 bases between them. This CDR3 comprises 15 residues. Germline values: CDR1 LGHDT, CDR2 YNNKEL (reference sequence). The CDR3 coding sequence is TGTGCCAGCAGCGGTGCACAGGCCGCACGGGCAGGCTACACCTTC. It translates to CASSGAQAARAGYTF.

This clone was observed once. CDR3 sequence reads: CAISGSQLTGELFF. The DNA for the CDR3 is TGTGCCATCTCAGGCTCCCAGCTCACCGGGGAGCTGTTTTTT. This chain links TRBV10-3 with TRBJ2-2; D unclear. This CDR3 is built from 14 residues. CDR1 ENHRY and CDR2 SYGVKD come from the germline V gene. Trimming removed 8 bases from V and 4 bases from J, with 14 bases in between.

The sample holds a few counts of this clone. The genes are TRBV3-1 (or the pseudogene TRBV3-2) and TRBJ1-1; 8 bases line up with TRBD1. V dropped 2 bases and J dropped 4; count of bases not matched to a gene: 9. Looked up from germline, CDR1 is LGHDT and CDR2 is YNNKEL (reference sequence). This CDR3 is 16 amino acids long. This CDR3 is CASSQKYRGYLTEAFF. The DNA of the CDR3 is TGTGCCAGCAGCCAAAAGTACAGGGGGTACCTCACTGAAGCTTTCTTT.

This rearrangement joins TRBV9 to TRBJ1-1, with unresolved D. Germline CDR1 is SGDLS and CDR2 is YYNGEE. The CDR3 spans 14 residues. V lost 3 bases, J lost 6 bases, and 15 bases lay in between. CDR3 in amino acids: CASSAWALEAEAFF. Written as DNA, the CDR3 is TGTGCCAGCAGCGCTTGGGCCCTGGAGGCTGAAGCTTTCTTT.

The CDR3 DNA reads as TGTGCCATCAGTGAGTGGGCAGTGGATGGCTACACCTTC. It specifies CAISEWAVDGYTF. The chain joins TRBV10-3 to TRBJ1-2; no clear D gene. The CDR3 loop spans 13 amino acids. The germline gives CDR1 ENHRY, CDR2 SYGVKD. V lost 1 base and J 6 bases, leaving 9 bases between the germline ends.